One sample yielded the 14 T cell receptor beta chains listed below, sequenced in a study of T cell clonality in common variable immunodeficiency. Sequencing was performed with immunoSEQ multiplex PCR; in TCRdb, only in-frame clones are kept and a portion is missing. The sample was found to contain about 42,000 clones, and every one recurs. The sequenced sample consisted of peripheral blood mononuclear cells. Receptor source: a person between 18 and 75 years old in good health.

This clone was counted at least ten times. The read finishes 3 residues shy of the CDR3 end, and the germline J gene is used to complete it. J is TRBJ2-7 and V is TRBV18, with D tentatively TRBD1 (7 bases). Trimming took 3 bases from V and 4 from J, leaving 13 bases between them. The CDR3 contains 14 residues. CDR1 is KGHSH, CDR2 LQKENI, per germline. The CDR3 spells CASSPAGGKYEQYF. CDR3 DNA, as far as it was read: TGTGCCAGCTCACCGGCAGGGGGGAAATACGAG.

This clone was seen ten or more times. The CDR3 end lies 3 residues beyond the end of the read and is filled in from the germline J gene. V usage is TRBV20-1 and J usage is TRBJ2-3; 9 positions agree with TRBD2. V dropped 6 bases and J dropped 1; count of bases not matched to a gene: 5. This CDR3 has 14 amino acids. Germline V gene lookup returns CDR1 DFQATT and CDR2 SNEGSKA (reference sequence). This CDR3 is CSAKRTSGTDTQYF. The DNA read from the CDR3 is TGCAGTGCAAAACGGACTAGCGGCACAGATACG.

This clone was detected ten times or more. Read sequence stops 3 residues before the CDR3 end, and the germline J gene provides the missing end. The V and J genes are TRBV7-2 and TRBJ1-5, with TRBD1 matching 9 bases. CDR1 and CDR2 (germline): SGHTA, FQGNSA. CDR3 length: 15 amino acids. The ends lost 4 bases at V and 7 bases at J; junction bases unmatched: 8. Incomplete CDR3 DNA: TGTGCCAGCAGCTCGATACAGGGGGCAGGACAGCCC. It specifies CASSSIQGAGQP. The entire CDR3 reads CASSSIQGAGQPQHF.

This clone was picked up many times. Sequencing ends 3 residues short of the CDR3 end; the germline J gene provides the rest. J is TRBJ1-1 and V is TRBV20-1; 11 bases fit TRBD1. This CDR3 contains 14 residues. From germline, CDR1 is DFQATT and CDR2 SNEGSKA (reference sequence). V dropped 0 bases and J dropped 4; count of bases not matched to a gene: 1. The CDR3 loop reads CSAREGQGGTEAFF. The DNA read from the CDR3 is TGCAGTGCTAGAGAGGGACAGGGGGGCACTGAA.

The table lists this clone with many counts. Germline and junction disagree at one end, which may indicate a read error. The read falls 3 residues short of the CDR3 end, and the missing part is taken from the germline J gene. V is TRBV6-2 or TRBV6-3 and J is TRBJ2-6; D possibly corresponds to TRBD2 (7 bases). Germline-derived CDR1 and CDR2 are MNHEY and SVGEGT. There are 15 residues in the CDR3. Here the CDR3 reads CASSSSMGGADVLTF. The sequenced CDR3 bases are TGTGCCAGCAGTTCCTCGATGGGGGGGGCCGACGTC.

This clone was picked up many times. The read stops 3 residues short of the end of the CDR3; the missing end is completed from the germline J gene. The V and J genes are TRBV2 and TRBJ2-1; weak D call: TRBD1 (5 bases). Germline CDR1 and CDR2: SNHLY and FYNNEI. V lost 3 bases, J lost 7 bases, and 16 bases lay in between. CDR3 size: 15 residues. The part of the CDR3 DNA that was read is TGTGCCAGCAGTGAGGGTCAGGGCCTAGGTAATGAG. Its protein is CASSEGQGLGNE. The whole CDR3 protein reads CASSEGQGLGNEQFF.

There are many counts of this clone. Coverage ceases 3 residues before the CDR3 finishes, and the germline J gene fills in the end. V usage is TRBV11-3 and J usage is TRBJ2-3; the D gene is possibly TRBD2 (5 bases). This CDR3 spans 14 amino acids. Germline V CDR1 and CDR2: SGHNT, YENEEA. With 5 bases removed from V and 3 bases from J, the gap between germline ends came to 12 bases. CDR3 region: CASSPGSYTDTQYF. The covered CDR3 bases are TGTGCCAGCAGCCCGGGGTCCTATACAGATACG.

This clone came up many times. Coverage ceases 3 residues before the CDR3 finishes, and the germline J gene fills in the end. The rearrangement joins TRBV6-2 or TRBV6-3 to TRBJ2-7, with D maybe TRBD1 (6 bases). The germline gives CDR1 MNHEY, CDR2 SVGEGT. This CDR3 spans 13 amino acids. The V and J ends lost 5 bases and 5 bases respectively, with 13 bases between them. The CDR3 loop reads CASSPTGRNEQYF. The CDR3 DNA, read in part, is TGTGCCAGCAGTCCGACAGGACGCAACGAG.

This clone was counted at least ten times. The sequenced fragment ends 3 residues before the CDR3 boundary, so the rest is inferred from the germline J gene. This rearrangement joins TRBV28 to TRBJ2-7; D might be TRBD2 (5 bases). The CDR3 covers 15 residues. V was clipped by 6 bases and J by 0 bases, with 15 bases between them. Germline CDR1 MDHEN, CDR2 SYDVKM. The sequenced part of the CDR3 DNA is TGTGCCAGCAGCCCGCCGGGGTTGAGCTCCTACGAG. It specifies CASSPPGLSSYE. From start to end, the CDR3 is CASSPPGLSSYEQYF.

This clone was seen many times. Read sequence stops 3 residues before the CDR3 end, and the germline J gene provides the missing end. V gene TRBV6-1 combines with J gene TRBJ2-7; D unclear. Germline V gives CDR1 MNHNS, CDR2 SASEGT. The CDR3 is 15 amino acids. With 0 bases removed from V and 3 bases from J, the gap between germline ends came to 12 bases. The sequenced part of the CDR3 DNA is TGTGCCAGCAGTGAAGCATGGCTGCCATTCTACGAG. Its translation is CASSEAWLPFYE. The full CDR3 protein reads CASSEAWLPFYEQYF.

Details on this clone: The read comes to an end 3 residues before the CDR3 does, leaving the germline J gene to fill in the end. The chain is built from TRBV18 and TRBJ1-1, with TRBD1 matching 8 bases. The CDR3 spans 13 residues. Germline V gene lookup returns CDR1 KGHSH and CDR2 LQKENI. The sequenced CDR3 bases are TGTGCCAGCTCACCCGGACAGGGACTGGAG. Residues: CASSPGQGLE. The whole CDR3 region reads CASSPGQGLEAFF. The full variable domain, completed using reference TRBV18 and TRBJ1-1, is NAGVMQNPRHLVRRRGQEARLRCSPMKGHSHVYWYRQLPEEGLKFMVYLQKENIIDESGMPKERFSAEFPKEGPSILRIQQVVRGDSAAYFCASSPGQGLEAFFGQGTRLTVV.

This clone has ten or more counts. The read gets to within 3 residues of the CDR3 end, and the germline J gene fills in the rest. The rearrangement links TRBV7-2 to TRBJ1-2; weak D call: TRBD1 (5 bases). Germline CDR1 reads SGHTA; CDR2 reads FQGNSA. CDR3 size: 13 residues. The V end lost 4 bases, the J end lost 2 bases, and 8 bases lay between the germline ends. CDR3 bases read: TGTGCCAGCAGCTCGGGGGTAAACTATGGC. It encodes CASSSGVNYG. The full-length CDR3 reads as CASSSGVNYGYTF.

This clone was seen many times. Coverage ceases 3 residues before the CDR3 finishes, and the germline J gene fills in the end. V and J are TRBV4-1 and TRBJ2-3, with 7 bases lining up with TRBD2. The CDR3 is 16 amino acids. J was trimmed by 3 bases and V by 1 base; bases with no gene match: 7. Looked up from germline, CDR1 is MGHRA and CDR2 is YSYEKL. CDR3 DNA, as far as it was read: TGCGCCAGCAGCCAAGGGGATCTAGCGGTGACAGATACG. Amino acids: CASSQGDLAVTDT. The CDR3 in its entirety is CASSQGDLAVTDTQYF.

This clone was counted ten times or more. The read ends 3 residues early relative to the CDR3; the germline J gene fills the gap. The J gene is TRBJ2-5, the V gene TRBV20-1; no clear D. CDR3 length equals 13 residues. Trimming left V 5 bases short and J 4 bases short, with 14 bases between. Germline assignment: CDR1 DFQATT and CDR2 SNEGSKA (reference sequence). The CDR3 loop reads CSADKVQRETQYF. The sequenced CDR3 bases are TGCAGTGCTGACAAGGTTCAAAGAGAGACC.